Listed below are T cell receptor beta chains from one sample, sequenced in a study of regulatory T cells in long-lasting Graves disease. MiXCR, run by TCRdb on the multiplex PCR reads, gives a single entry per CDR3 protein. The data contain roughly 560,000 distinct CDR3 sequences, around 16% of them singletons. These data also featured in a second study, about T cells in Graves' hyperthyroidism and ophthalmopathy.

This specimen was peripheral blood mononuclear cells (PBMCs), taken at new diagnosis, from a patient treated with antithyroid drugs. The receptors were sampled from a middle-aged woman with Graves disease. Both conserved end residues are part of each CDR3. A D gene is named only where the DNA matches it firmly. The size entry is marked missing in some rows and otherwise reads once, few, many or a size class.

D: NA; V: TRBV28; size: many; J: TRBJ1-1; CDR3: CASSFPANTEAFF; DNA: TGTGCCAGCAGTTTCCCCGCTAACACTGAAGCTTTCTTT
D: TRBD1; V: TRBV6-1; size: many; J: TRBJ1-5; CDR3: CASTETGRRYNQPQHF; DNA: TGTGCCAGCACTGAGACAGGGAGAAGATACAATCAGCCCCAGCATTTT
D: NA; V: TRBV30; size: many; J: TRBJ1-1; CDR3: CAWLWLGTEAFF; DNA: TGTGCCTGGCTTTGGCTGGGCACTGAAGCTTTCTTT
D: TRBD1; V: TRBV2; size: NA; J: TRBJ2-1; CDR3: CASRVKTGGVIFEQFF; DNA: TGTGCCAGCAGAGTCAAGACAGGGGGCGTTATCTTTGAGCAGTTCTTC
D: NA; V: TRBV7-9; size: few; J: TRBJ1-6; CDR3: CASSLDPLGSPLHF; DNA: TGTGCCAGCAGCTTAGACCCGCTAGGTTCACCCCTCCACTTT
D: NA; V: TRBV6-1; size: many; J: TRBJ2-7; CDR3: CASSNGGHSSYEQYF; DNA: TGTGCCAGCAGTAACGGGGGTCATAGCTCCTACGAGCAGTACTTC
D: TRBD1; V: TRBV20-1; size: many; J: TRBJ1-1; CDR3: CRAKTGSSTEAFF; DNA: TGCAGGGCGAAGACAGGGTCCAGCACTGAAGCTTTCTTT
D: NA; V: TRBV19; size: few; J: TRBJ1-3; CDR3: CASSPPDRNSGNTIYF; DNA: TGTGCCAGTAGTCCCCCCGACAGGAACTCTGGAAACACCATATATTTT
D: NA; V: TRBV7-2; size: few; J: TRBJ2-1; CDR3: CASTFSPGTHNEQFF; DNA: TGTGCCAGCACCTTTTCCCCCGGGACCCACAATGAGCAGTTCTTC
D: NA; V: TRBV11-3; size: few; J: TRBJ2-1; CDR3: CASSPGAYNEQFF; DNA: TGTGCCAGCAGCCCTGGGGCCTACAATGAGCAGTTCTTC
D: NA; V: TRBV9; size: few; J: TRBJ1-2; CDR3: CASSRDGDGYTF; DNA: TGTGCCAGCAGCCGGGACGGAGATGGCTACACCTTC
D: NA; V: TRBV19; size: NA; J: TRBJ1-5; CDR3: CASRTQGSSNQPQHF; DNA: TGTGCCAGTAGGACTCAGGGGTCGAGCAATCAGCCCCAGCATTTT
D: TRBD2; V: TRBV15; size: many; J: TRBJ2-3; CDR3: CATSRERRGAKDTQYF; DNA: TGTGCCACCAGCAGAGAGAGGCGGGGGGCGAAAGATACGCAGTATTTT
D: NA; V: TRBV3-1; size: many; J: TRBJ2-7; CDR3: CASSQGPGPYEQYF; DNA: TGTGCCAGCAGCCAAGGTCCAGGGCCCTACGAGCAGTACTTC
D: NA; V: TRBV19; size: once; J: TRBJ2-2; CDR3: CASSISGTGELFF; DNA: TGTGCCAGTAGTATATCGGGAACCGGGGAGCTGTTTTTT
D: NA; V: TRBV3-1; size: many; J: TRBJ1-1; CDR3: CASSQIGKSEAFF; DNA: TGTGCCAGCAGCCAAATTGGGAAATCTGAAGCTTTCTTT
D: NA; V: TRBV6-1; size: NA; J: TRBJ2-3; CDR3: CASSGLGRHTDTQYF; DNA: TGTGCCAGCAGTGGCCTGGGCCGGCACACAGATACGCAGTATTTT
D: NA; V: TRBV7-6; size: NA; J: TRBJ1-2; CDR3: CASSPGGGGGYTF; DNA: TGTGCCAGCAGTCCCGGGGGGGGAGGCGGCTACACCTTC
D: TRBD2; V: TRBV18; size: NA; J: TRBJ2-7; CDR3: CASSPTSGGAGTYEQYF; DNA: TGTGCCAGCTCACCGACGAGCGGGGGGGCAGGGACCTACGAGCAGTACTTC
D: NA; V: TRBV9; size: few; J: TRBJ1-2; CDR3: CASSVAGGAGVGYTF; DNA: TGTGCCAGCAGCGTAGCTGGTGGGGCAGGGGTCGGCTACACCTTC
D: NA; V: TRBV28; size: NA; J: TRBJ1-5; CDR3: CAIRAPGQPQHF; DNA: TGTGCCATAAGGGCTCCTGGACAGCCCCAGCATTTT
D: TRBD2; V: TRBV7-3; size: many; J: TRBJ2-3; CDR3: CASSPSGGLGSDTQYF; DNA: TGTGCCAGCAGCCCGAGCGGGGGCCTCGGGTCAGATACGCAGTATTTT
D: NA; V: TRBV15; size: many; J: TRBJ1-1; CDR3: CATSRGIDSNTEAFF; DNA: TGTGCCACCAGCAGAGGTATAGACTCGAACACTGAAGCTTTCTTT
D: TRBD1; V: TRBV2; size: many; J: TRBJ1-2; CDR3: CASSEGTGSYGYTF; DNA: TGTGCCAGCAGCGAAGGGACAGGGAGCTATGGCTACACCTTC
D: NA; V: TRBV12-3/TRBV12-4; size: NA; J: TRBJ2-6; CDR3: CASSPDISGANVLTF; DNA: TGTGCCAGCAGTCCTGACATCTCTGGGGCCAACGTCCTGACTTTC
D: TRBD1; V: TRBV3-1; size: many; J: TRBJ1-5; CDR3: CASSPRQGNEPQHF; DNA: TGTGCCAGCAGCCCGAGACAGGGTAATGAGCCCCAGCATTTT
D: NA; V: TRBV20-1; size: NA; J: TRBJ1-2; CDR3: CSAREWGGQSRNYGYTF; DNA: TGCAGTGCTAGAGAGTGGGGGGGGCAATCAAGGAACTATGGCTACACCTTC
D: NA; V: TRBV24-1; size: many; J: TRBJ1-2; CDR3: CATSDPGQNYGYTF; DNA: TGTGCCACCAGTGACCCGGGACAAAACTATGGCTACACCTTC
D: NA; V: TRBV5-1; size: many; J: TRBJ2-5; CDR3: CASSLRRGAKETQYF; DNA: TGCGCCAGCAGCCTAAGGAGGGGGGCGAAAGAGACCCAGTACTTC
D: NA; V: TRBV28; size: NA; J: TRBJ2-4; CDR3: CASSSEGNGIDIQYF; DNA: TGTGCCAGCAGCTCCGAGGGAAATGGGATAGACATTCAGTACTTC
D: TRBD1; V: TRBV6-5; size: few; J: TRBJ1-3; CDR3: CASSYRDRGTHTIYF; DNA: TGTGCCAGCAGTTACCGGGACAGGGGGACACACACCATATATTTT
D: NA; V: TRBV12-3/TRBV12-4; size: NA; J: TRBJ1-6; CDR3: CASSVRGSGNSPLHF; DNA: TGTGCCAGCAGCGTACGGGGCTCGGGGAATTCACCCCTCCACTTT
D: TRBD1; V: TRBV10-2; size: many; J: TRBJ1-5; CDR3: CASTGGQGVQPQHF; DNA: TGCGCCAGCACCGGAGGACAGGGCGTACAGCCCCAGCATTTT
D: NA; V: TRBV6-5; size: NA; J: TRBJ1-4; CDR3: CASSYSRGYSTNEKLFF; DNA: TGTGCCAGCAGTTACTCGCGGGGGTATTCGACTAATGAAAAACTGTTTTTT
D: NA; V: TRBV12-5; size: few; J: TRBJ1-1; CDR3: CASGSHEAFF; DNA: TGTGCTAGTGGTTCGCATGAGGCTTTCTTT
D: TRBD2; V: TRBV2; size: many; J: TRBJ2-5; CDR3: CASSRSGGAQETQYF; DNA: TGTGCCAGCAGTAGGAGCGGGGGGGCACAAGAGACCCAGTACTTC
D: TRBD2; V: TRBV11-2; size: many; J: TRBJ2-3; CDR3: CASSSTSGGAEDTQYF; DNA: TGTGCCAGCAGCTCGACTAGCGGGGGGGCGGAAGATACGCAGTATTTT
D: NA; V: TRBV4-1; size: NA; J: TRBJ1-5; CDR3: CASSQTIRDQPQHF; DNA: TGCGCCAGCAGCCAGACGATTAGGGACCAGCCCCAGCATTTT
D: TRBD1; V: TRBV11-2; size: many; J: TRBJ1-1; CDR3: CASSQFGTDTEAFF; DNA: TGTGCCAGCAGCCAGTTTGGGACAGACACTGAAGCTTTCTTT
D: NA; V: TRBV12-3/TRBV12-4; size: many; J: TRBJ1-1; CDR3: CASSLFGGSTEAFF; DNA: TGTGCCAGCAGTTTATTTGGGGGGAGCACTGAAGCTTTCTTT
D: TRBD1; V: TRBV20-1; size: NA; J: TRBJ1-5; CDR3: CSARTGGGYSNQPQHF; DNA: TGCAGTGCTAGGACAGGGGGCGGATATAGCAATCAGCCCCAGCATTTT
D: NA; V: TRBV20-1; size: few; J: TRBJ2-5; CDR3: CSARVSQGFETQYF; DNA: TGCAGTGCTAGAGTCAGCCAGGGGTTTGAGACCCAGTACTTC
D: NA; V: TRBV12-3/TRBV12-4; size: many; J: TRBJ2-4; CDR3: CASTHHGVAKNIQYF; DNA: TGTGCCAGCACCCACCACGGGGTAGCCAAAAACATTCAGTACTTC
D: TRBD2; V: TRBV2; size: NA; J: TRBJ2-1; CDR3: CASSDGGGVYNEQFF; DNA: TGTGCCAGCAGTGATGGCGGGGGGGTTTACAATGAGCAGTTCTTC
D: NA; V: TRBV5-6; size: NA; J: TRBJ1-5; CDR3: CASSQRGGGNKPQHF; DNA: TGTGCCAGCAGCCAGAGGGGGGGGGGGAATAAGCCCCAGCATTTT